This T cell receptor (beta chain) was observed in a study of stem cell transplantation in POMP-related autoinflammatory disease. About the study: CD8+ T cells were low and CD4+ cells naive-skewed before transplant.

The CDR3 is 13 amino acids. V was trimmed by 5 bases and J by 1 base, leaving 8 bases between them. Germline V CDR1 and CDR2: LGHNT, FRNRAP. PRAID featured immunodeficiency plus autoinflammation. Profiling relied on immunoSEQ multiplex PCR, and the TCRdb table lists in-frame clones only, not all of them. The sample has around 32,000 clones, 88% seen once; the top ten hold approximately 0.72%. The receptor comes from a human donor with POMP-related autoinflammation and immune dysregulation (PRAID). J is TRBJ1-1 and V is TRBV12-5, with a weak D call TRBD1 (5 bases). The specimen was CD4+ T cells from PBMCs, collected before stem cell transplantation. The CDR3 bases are TGTGCTAGTGGTCCCAGGGAGAACACTGAAGCTTTCTTT. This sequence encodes CASGPRENTEAFF.